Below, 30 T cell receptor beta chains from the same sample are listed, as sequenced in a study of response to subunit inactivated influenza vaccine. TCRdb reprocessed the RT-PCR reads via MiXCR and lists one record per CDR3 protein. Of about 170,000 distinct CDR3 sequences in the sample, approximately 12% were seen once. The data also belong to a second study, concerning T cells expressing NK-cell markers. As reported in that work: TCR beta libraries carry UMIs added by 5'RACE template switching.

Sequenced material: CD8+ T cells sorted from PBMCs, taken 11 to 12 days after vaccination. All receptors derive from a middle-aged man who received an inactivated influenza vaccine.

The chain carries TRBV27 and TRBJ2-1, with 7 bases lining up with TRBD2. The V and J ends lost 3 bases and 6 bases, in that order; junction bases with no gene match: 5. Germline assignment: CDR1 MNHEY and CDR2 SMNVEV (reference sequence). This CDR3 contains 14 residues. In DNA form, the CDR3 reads TGTGCCAGCAGTTTCCGCGGGACTATCAATGAGCAGTTCTTC. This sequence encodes CASSFRGTINEQFF.

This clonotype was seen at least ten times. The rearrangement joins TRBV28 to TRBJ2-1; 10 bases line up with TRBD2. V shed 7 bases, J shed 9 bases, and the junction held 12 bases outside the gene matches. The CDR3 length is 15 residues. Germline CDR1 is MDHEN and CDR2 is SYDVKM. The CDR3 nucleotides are TGTGCCAGCAATCCCGGGACTAGCGTCCTCAGTGAGCAGTTCTTC. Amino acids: CASNPGTSVLSEQFF.

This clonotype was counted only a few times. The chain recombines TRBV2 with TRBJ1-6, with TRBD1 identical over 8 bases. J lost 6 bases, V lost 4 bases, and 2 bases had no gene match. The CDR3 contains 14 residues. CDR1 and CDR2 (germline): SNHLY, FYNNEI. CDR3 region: CASSGQGINSPLHF. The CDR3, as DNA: TGTGCCAGCAGTGGACAGGGGATTAATTCACCCCTCCACTTT.

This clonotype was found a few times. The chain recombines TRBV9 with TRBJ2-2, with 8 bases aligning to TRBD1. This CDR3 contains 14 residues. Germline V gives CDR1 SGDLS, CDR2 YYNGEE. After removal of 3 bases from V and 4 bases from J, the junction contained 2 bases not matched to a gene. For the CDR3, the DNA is TGTGCCAGCAGCGCTACAGGGGGCACCGGGGAGCTGTTTTTT. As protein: CASSATGGTGELFF.

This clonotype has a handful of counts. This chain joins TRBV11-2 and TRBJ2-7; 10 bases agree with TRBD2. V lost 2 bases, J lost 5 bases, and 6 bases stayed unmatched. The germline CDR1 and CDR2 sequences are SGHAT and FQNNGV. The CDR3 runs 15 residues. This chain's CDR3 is CASSLPSGSGHEQYF. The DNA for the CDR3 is TGTGCCAGCAGCTTACCTAGCGGGAGTGGCCACGAGCAGTACTTC. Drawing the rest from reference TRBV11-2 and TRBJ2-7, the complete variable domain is EAGVAQSPRYKIIEKRQSVAFWCNPISGHATLYWYQQILGQGPKLLIQFQNNGVVDDSQLPKDRFSAERLKGVDSTLKIQPAKLEDSAVYLCASSLPSGSGHEQYFGPGTRLTVT.

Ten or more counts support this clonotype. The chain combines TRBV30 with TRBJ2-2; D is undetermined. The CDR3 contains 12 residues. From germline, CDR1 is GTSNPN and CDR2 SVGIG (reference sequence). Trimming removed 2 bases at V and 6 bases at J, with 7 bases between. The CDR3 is CAWSLTAGELFF. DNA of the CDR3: TGTGCCTGGAGTTTAACAGCCGGGGAGCTGTTTTTT.

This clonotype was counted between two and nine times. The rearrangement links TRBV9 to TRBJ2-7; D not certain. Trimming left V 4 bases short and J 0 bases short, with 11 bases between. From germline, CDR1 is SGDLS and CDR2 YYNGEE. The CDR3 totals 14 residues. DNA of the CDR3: TGTGCCAGCAGCCATGGCAGGAGCTCCTACGAGCAGTACTTC. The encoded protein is CASSHGRSSYEQYF.

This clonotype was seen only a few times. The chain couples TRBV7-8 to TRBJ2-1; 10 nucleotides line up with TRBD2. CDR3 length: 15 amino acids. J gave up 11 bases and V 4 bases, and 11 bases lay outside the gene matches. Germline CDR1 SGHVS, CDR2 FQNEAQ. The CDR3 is CASSSSGGAFIQQFF. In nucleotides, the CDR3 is TGTGCCAGCAGCTCCAGCGGGGGGGCCTTTATCCAGCAGTTCTTC.

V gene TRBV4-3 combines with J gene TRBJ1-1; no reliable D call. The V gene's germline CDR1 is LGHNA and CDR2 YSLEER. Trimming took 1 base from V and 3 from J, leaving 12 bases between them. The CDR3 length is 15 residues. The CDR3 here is CASSQGRQFHTEAFF. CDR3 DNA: TGCGCCAGCAGCCAAGGACGTCAGTTCCACACTGAAGCTTTCTTT.

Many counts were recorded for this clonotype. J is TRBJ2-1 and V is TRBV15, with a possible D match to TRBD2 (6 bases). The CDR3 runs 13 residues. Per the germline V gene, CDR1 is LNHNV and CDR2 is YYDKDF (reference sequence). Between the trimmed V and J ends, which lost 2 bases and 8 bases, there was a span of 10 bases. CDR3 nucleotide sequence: TGTGCCACCAGCAGAAACTCGGGGGATGAGCAGTTCTTC. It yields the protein CATSRNSGDEQFF.

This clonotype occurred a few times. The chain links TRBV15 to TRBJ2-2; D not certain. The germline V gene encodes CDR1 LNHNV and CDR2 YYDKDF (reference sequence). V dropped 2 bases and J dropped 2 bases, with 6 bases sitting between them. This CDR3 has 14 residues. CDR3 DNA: TGTGCCACCAGCAGATACAAAAACACCGGGGAGCTGTTTTTT. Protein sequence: CATSRYKNTGELFF.

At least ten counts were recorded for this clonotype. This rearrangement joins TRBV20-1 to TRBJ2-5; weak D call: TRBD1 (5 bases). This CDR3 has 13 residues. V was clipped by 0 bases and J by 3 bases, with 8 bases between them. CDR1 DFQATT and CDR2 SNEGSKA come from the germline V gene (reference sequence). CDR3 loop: CSARETEEETQYF. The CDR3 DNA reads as TGCAGTGCTAGAGAGACAGAAGAAGAGACCCAGTACTTC.

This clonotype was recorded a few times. The CDR3 spells CASSVVSTSWGLGSYNEQFF. Here the CDR3 DNA reads TGTGCCAGCAGCGTAGTAAGCACTAGCTGGGGTTTGGGATCCTACAATGAGCAGTTCTTC. This chain uses TRBV9 with TRBJ2-1, with D possibly TRBD2 on 6 matching bases. Germline V CDR1 and CDR2: SGDLS, YYNGEE. The CDR3 covers 20 residues. Trimming removed 0 bases at V and 1 base at J, with 23 bases between.

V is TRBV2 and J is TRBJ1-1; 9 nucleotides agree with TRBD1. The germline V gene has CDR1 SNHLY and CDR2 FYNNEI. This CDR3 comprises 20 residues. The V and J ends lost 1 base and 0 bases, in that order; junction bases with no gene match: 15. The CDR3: CASSEGPPGTGYGVNTEAFF. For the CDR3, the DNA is TGTGCCAGCAGTGAAGGCCCTCCCGGGACAGGGTATGGGGTGAACACTGAAGCTTTCTTT.

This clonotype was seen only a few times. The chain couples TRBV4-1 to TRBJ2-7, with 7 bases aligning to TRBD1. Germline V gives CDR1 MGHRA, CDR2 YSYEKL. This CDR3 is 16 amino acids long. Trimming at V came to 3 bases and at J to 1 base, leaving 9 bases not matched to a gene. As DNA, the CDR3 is TGCGCCAGCAGCCAGCAAACAGGGGCCGGGTCCTACGAGCAGTACTTC. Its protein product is CASSQQTGAGSYEQYF.

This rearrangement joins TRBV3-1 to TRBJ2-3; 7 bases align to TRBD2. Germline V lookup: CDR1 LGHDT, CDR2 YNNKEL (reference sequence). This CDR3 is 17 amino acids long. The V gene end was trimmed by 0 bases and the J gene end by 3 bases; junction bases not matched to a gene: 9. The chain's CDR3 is CASSQDPAMGGTDTQYF. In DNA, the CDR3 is TGTGCCAGCAGCCAAGATCCGGCGATGGGGGGGACAGATACGCAGTATTTT.

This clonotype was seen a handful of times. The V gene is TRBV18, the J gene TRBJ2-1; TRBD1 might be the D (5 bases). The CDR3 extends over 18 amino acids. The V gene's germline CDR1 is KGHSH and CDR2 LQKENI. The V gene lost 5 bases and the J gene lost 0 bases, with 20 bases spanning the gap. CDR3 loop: CASSVVARAPRSYNEQFF. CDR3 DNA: TGTGCCAGCTCAGTCGTTGCCAGGGCCCCCCGCTCCTACAATGAGCAGTTCTTC.

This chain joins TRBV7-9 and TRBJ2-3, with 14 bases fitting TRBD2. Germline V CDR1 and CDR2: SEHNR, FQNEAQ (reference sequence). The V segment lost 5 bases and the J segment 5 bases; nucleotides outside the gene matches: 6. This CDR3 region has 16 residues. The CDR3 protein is CASSPPGLAGGDTQYF. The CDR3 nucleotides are TGTGCCAGCAGCCCCCCCGGACTAGCGGGGGGAGATACGCAGTATTTT. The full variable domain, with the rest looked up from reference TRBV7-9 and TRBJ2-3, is DTGVSQNPRHKITKRGQNVTFRCDPISEHNRLYWYRQTLGQGPEFLTYFQNEAQLEKSRLLSDRFSAERPKGSFSTLEIQRTEQGDSAMYLCASSPPGLAGGDTQYFGPGTRLTVL.

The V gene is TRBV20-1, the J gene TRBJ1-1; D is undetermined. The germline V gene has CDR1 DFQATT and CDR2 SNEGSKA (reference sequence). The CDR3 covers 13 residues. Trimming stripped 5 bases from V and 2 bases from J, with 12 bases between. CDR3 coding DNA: TGCAGTGCTTCAGAGGGCCCCAACACTGAAGCTTTCTTT. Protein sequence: CSASEGPNTEAFF.

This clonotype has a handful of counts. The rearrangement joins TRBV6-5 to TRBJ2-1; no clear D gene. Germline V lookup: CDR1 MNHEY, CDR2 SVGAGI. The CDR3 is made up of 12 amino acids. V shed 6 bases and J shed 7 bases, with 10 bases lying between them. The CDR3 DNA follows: TGTGCCAGCAGGAGCTCCGGGAATGAGCAGTTCTTC. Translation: CASRSSGNEQFF.

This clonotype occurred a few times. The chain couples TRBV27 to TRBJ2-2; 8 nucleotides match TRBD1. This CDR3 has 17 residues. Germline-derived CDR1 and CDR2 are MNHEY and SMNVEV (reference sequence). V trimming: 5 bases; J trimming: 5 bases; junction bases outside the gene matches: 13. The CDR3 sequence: CASSTLGAGGSTGELFF. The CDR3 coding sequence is TGTGCCAGCAGTACCCTAGGGGCAGGGGGCTCTACCGGGGAGCTGTTTTTT.

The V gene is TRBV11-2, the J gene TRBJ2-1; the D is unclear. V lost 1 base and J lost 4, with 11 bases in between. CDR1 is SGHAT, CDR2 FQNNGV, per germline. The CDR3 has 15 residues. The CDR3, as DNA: TGTGCCAGCAGCTTAGGCGCCAGGCGGTACAATGAGCAGTTCTTC. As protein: CASSLGARRYNEQFF.

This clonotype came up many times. In DNA, the CDR3 is TGTGCCAGCAGTCGAGAGGGACTCCGCGAGCAGTACTTC. This translates into CASSREGLREQYF. The rearrangement joins TRBV28 to TRBJ2-7; D is perhaps TRBD2 (6 bases). The CDR3 loop spans 13 amino acids. V was clipped by 5 bases and J by 6 bases, with 14 bases between them. Germline loops: CDR1 MDHEN, CDR2 SYDVKM.

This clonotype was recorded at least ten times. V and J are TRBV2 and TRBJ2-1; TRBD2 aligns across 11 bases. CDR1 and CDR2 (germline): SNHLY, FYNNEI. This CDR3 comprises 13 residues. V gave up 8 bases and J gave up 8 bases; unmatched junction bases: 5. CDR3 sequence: CASRSGRVDEQFF. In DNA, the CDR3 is TGTGCCAGCCGTAGCGGGAGGGTTGATGAGCAGTTCTTC.

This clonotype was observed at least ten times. The CDR3 sequence: CASSSAGEANEKLFF. DNA of the CDR3: TGTGCCAGCAGTTCTGCAGGGGAGGCTAATGAAAAACTGTTTTTT. The V gene is TRBV28, the J gene TRBJ1-4; maybe TRBD1 (6 bases). This CDR3 has 15 amino acids. Germline V gene data show CDR1 as MDHEN and CDR2 as SYDVKM. V gave up 4 bases and J gave up 3 bases, with 12 bases separating them.

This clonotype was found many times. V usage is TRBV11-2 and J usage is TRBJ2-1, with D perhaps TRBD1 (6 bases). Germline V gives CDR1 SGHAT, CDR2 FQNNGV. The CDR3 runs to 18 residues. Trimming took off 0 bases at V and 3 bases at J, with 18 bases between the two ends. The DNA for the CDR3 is TGTGCCAGCAGCTTAGAGTCCCCAGACAGGTTGTACTACAATGAGCAGTTCTTC. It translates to CASSLESPDRLYYNEQFF.

The CDR3 here is CASSWGVRVDTGELFF. The DNA for the CDR3 is TGCGCCAGCAGCTGGGGGGTGAGGGTGGACACCGGGGAGCTGTTTTTT. The chain combines TRBV4-3 with TRBJ2-2; D possibly corresponds to TRBD2 (6 bases). Deletions cut 5 bases from V and 3 bases from J, with 16 bases between. CDR3 length equals 16 residues. CDR1 is LGHNA and CDR2 is YSLEER in the germline V gene.

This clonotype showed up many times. CDR3 DNA sequence: TGCGCCAGCAGCCAAGATCGGCTAGCGGGAGGCGAGCAGTACTTC. This translates into CASSQDRLAGGEQYF. This rearrangement joins TRBV4-3 to TRBJ2-7; 11 nucleotides align to TRBD2. V lost 0 bases and J lost 6; bases outside the gene matches: 4. Germline loops: CDR1 LGHNA, CDR2 YSLEER. The CDR3 consists of 15 residues.

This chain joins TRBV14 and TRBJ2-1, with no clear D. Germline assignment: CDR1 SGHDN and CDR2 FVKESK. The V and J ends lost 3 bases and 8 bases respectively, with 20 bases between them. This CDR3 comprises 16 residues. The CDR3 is CASSQVQSINRDEQFF. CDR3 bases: TGTGCCAGCAGCCAGGTGCAGTCGATTAACCGAGATGAGCAGTTCTTC.

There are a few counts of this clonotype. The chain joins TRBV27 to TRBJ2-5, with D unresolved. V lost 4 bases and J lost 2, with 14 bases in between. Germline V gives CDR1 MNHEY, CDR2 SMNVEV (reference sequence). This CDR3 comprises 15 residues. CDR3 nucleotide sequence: TGTGCCAGCAGTTCGTGGCCCGCCAAGCAAGAGACCCAGTACTTC. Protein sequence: CASSSWPAKQETQYF.